Listed below are T cell receptor beta chains from one sample, sequenced in a study of blood T cell repertoires in COVID-19. Clones were read by immunoSEQ multiplex PCR, and TCRdb kept only the in-frame ones, dropping some. The data contain approximately 360,000 clones, 75% to 90% of them singletons. The sample taken for sequencing was PBMCs or T cells enriched from blood (not recorded which). These receptors were collected from a woman between 50 and 59 years old who had recovered from COVID-19. Both conserved end residues are part of each CDR3. The D gene is left open where the match is weak.

d_gene: NA
v_gene: TRBV5-6
j_gene: TRBJ2-1
CDR3aa: CASSLARIGEIVGEQFF

d_gene: NA
v_gene: TRBV14
j_gene: TRBJ2-1
CDR3aa: CASSQILGEPYNEQFF

d_gene: NA
v_gene: TRBV19
j_gene: TRBJ2-5
CDR3aa: CASSMTGVTETQYF

d_gene: TRBD2
v_gene: TRBV3-1/TRBV3-2
j_gene: TRBJ2-3
CDR3aa: CASSHATSGAGTQYF

d_gene: NA
v_gene: TRBV18
j_gene: TRBJ1-2
CDR3aa: CASSAGMGPGAGYTF

d_gene: NA
v_gene: TRBV5-1
j_gene: TRBJ1-5
CDR3aa: CASSVMGLAEPQHF

d_gene: TRBD1
v_gene: TRBV19
j_gene: TRBJ1-2
CDR3aa: CASIRTGYYGYTF

d_gene: TRBD1
v_gene: TRBV5-4
j_gene: TRBJ2-3
CDR3aa: CASHRGSTDTQYF

d_gene: NA
v_gene: TRBV12-3/TRBV12-4
j_gene: TRBJ2-1
CDR3aa: CASRRLGEQFF

d_gene: NA
v_gene: TRBV12-2
j_gene: TRBJ2-3
CDR3aa: CASRLVKREGRGDTQYF

d_gene: TRBD2
v_gene: TRBV15
j_gene: TRBJ2-3
CDR3aa: CATSASGSSDTQYF

d_gene: NA
v_gene: TRBV29-1
j_gene: TRBJ1-2
CDR3aa: CSARDPGGYGYTF

d_gene: NA
v_gene: TRBV12-3/TRBV12-4
j_gene: TRBJ1-5
CDR3aa: CASSPDGEPQHF

d_gene: NA
v_gene: TRBV15
j_gene: TRBJ1-4
CDR3aa: CATSRLGRGGEKLFF

d_gene: NA
v_gene: TRBV28
j_gene: TRBJ1-5
CDR3aa: CASSSDTPSNQPQHF

d_gene: TRBD2
v_gene: TRBV9
j_gene: TRBJ2-1
CDR3aa: CASSAIGGGLYNEQFF